This TCR beta chain was retrieved from a study of T cell clones after liver transplantation. Across the study: A pre-transplant mixed lymphocyte reaction with TCRbeta sequencing defined graft-donor-reactive clones followed in post-transplant blood. HCV positivity affected three of eight recipients; the rest lacked autoimmune or viral indications. Standard immunosuppression, with no induction, continued until 12-24 months after transplant.

General study results and limits: Post-transplant, graft-donor-reactive CD4 TCRbeta sequences in blood dropped significantly in most of the 8 subjects.

Measured with immunoSEQ multiplex PCR; TCRdb has only the in-frame clones, and not every one. The table includes over 50,000 clones, 70% to 90% detected once. Remarks on this clone: Its antigen is unidentified.

The junction had 6 bases not matched to a gene; V was cut back by 5 bases and J by 5 bases. Germline loops: CDR1 LNHDA, CDR2 SQIVND (reference sequence). The CDR3 spans 14 residues. The sequences come from CD8+ T cells from blood, collected 12 months after liver transplant. The V gene is TRBV19, the J gene TRBJ2-1; TRBD1 matches 7 bases. The receptor comes from a human patient who received a liver transplant. The T cells may come from the graft donor. DNA of the CDR3: TGTGCCAGTAGTCTCGGACAGGCACACAATGAGCAGTTCTTC. Its translation: CASSLGQAHNEQFF. Variable domain in full (rest from reference TRBV19 and TRBJ2-1): DGGITQSPKYLFRKEGQNVTLSCEQNLNHDAMYWYRQDPGQGLRLIYYSQIVNDFQKGDIAEGYSVSREKKESFPLTVTSAQKNPTAFYLCASSLGQAHNEQFFGPGTRLTVL.